Described below is a single T cell receptor beta chain sequence and its context. These data come from a study of metastatic and nonmetastatic thyroid tumors. Turning to the study itself: Patients with malignant and benign thyroid disease provided blood and tumor or nodule tissue, whose repertoires were compared.

Trimming took 6 bases from V and 5 from J; bases not matched to a gene: 7. The CDR3 loop spans 14 amino acids. Germline V CDR1 and CDR2: MDHEN, SYDVKM. TCRdb re-called the PCR reads through MiXCR. The sample includes some 29,000 clones, 16% of them seen just once. Thyroid surgery was performed in patients who had received no treatment beforehand. The sequenced material came from blood. V usage is TRBV28 and J usage is TRBJ2-7; 10 bases match TRBD1. The TCR originated in a female donor with papillary thyroid cancer or a benign thyroid nodule (not recorded which). Some clones in this sample may be carry-over from other donors' samples. The CDR3, as DNA: TGTGCCAGCAGCTTGGCCGGACAGGGGGACGAGCAGTACTTC. This sequence encodes CASSLAGQGDEQYF.